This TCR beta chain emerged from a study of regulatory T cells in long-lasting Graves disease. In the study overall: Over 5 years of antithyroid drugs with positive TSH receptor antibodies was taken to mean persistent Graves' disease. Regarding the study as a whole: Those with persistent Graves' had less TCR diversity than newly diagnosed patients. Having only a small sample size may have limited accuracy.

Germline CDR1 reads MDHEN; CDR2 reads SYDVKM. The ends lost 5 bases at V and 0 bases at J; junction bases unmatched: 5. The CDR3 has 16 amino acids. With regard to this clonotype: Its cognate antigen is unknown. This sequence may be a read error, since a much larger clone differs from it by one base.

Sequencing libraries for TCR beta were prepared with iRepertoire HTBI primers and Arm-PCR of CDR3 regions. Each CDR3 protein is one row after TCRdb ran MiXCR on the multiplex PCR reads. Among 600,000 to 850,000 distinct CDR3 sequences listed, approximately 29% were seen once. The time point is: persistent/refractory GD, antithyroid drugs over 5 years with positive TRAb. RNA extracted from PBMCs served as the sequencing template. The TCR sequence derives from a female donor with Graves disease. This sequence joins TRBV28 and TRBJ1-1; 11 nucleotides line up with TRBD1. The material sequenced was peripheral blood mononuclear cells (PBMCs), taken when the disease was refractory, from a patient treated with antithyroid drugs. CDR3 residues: CASSSRDRGVNTEAFF. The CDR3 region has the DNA TGTGCCAGCAGTAGCCGGGACAGGGGGGTGAACACTGAAGCTTTCTTT.